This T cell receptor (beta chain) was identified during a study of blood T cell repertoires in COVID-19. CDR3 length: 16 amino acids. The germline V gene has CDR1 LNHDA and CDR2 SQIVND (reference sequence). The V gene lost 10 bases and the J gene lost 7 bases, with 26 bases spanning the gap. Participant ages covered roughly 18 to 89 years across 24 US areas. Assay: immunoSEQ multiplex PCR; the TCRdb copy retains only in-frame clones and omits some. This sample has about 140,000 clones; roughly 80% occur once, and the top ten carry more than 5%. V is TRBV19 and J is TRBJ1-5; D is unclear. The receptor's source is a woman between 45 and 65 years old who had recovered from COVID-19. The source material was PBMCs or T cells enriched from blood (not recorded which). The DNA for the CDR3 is TGTGCCACTCATTTAGGGCCTGGGAGGGTATCCCAGCCCCAGCATTTT. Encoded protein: CATHLGPGRVSQPQHF.